The rows below give T cell receptor beta chains drawn from one sample of a study of cytomegalovirus exposure and HLA in healthy donors. The data were produced by immunoSEQ multiplex PCR, yet TCRdb's version contains in-frame clones alone and is incomplete. Counted here are 75,000 to 90,000 clones, under 80% occurring once; the ten biggest clones make up about 4.2%. The material sequenced was PBMCs. The receptors here all came from a man aged 55 to 70 in good health and CMV-seronegative. Each CDR3 is given with its conserved first and last residue. The D gene is left open where the match is weak. Not all rows give a size; the values are once, few, many and, for expanded clones, a class.

j_call: TRBJ1-2; clone_size: .; v_call: TRBV4-2; d_call: TRBD1; cdr3_aa: CASSSRATGGAYGYTF; cdr3_nt: TGTGCCAGCAGCTCACGCGCGACAGGGGGCGCGTATGGCTACACCTTC
j_call: TRBJ2-5; clone_size: .; v_call: TRBV2; d_call: TRBD1; cdr3_aa: CASSTDRGRQGTQYF; cdr3_nt: TGTGCCAGCAGTACTGACAGGGGGCGGCAAGGGACCCAGTACTTC
j_call: TRBJ1-2; clone_size: .; v_call: TRBV16; d_call: .; cdr3_aa: CASSLLTGNYGYTF; cdr3_nt: TGTGCCAGCAGCCTCCTGACAGGAAACTATGGCTACACCTTC
j_call: TRBJ2-7; clone_size: once; v_call: TRBV7-9; d_call: TRBD1; cdr3_aa: CASSLGETGDLSPSYEQYF; cdr3_nt: TGTGCCAGCAGCTTAGGTGAGACAGGGGACCTTTCTCCCTCCTACGAGCAGTACTTC
j_call: TRBJ2-5; clone_size: few; v_call: TRBV2; d_call: TRBD1; cdr3_aa: CASREDRGFETQYF; cdr3_nt: TGTGCCAGCAGGGAGGACAGGGGGTTCGAGACCCAGTACTTC
j_call: TRBJ1-4; clone_size: few; v_call: TRBV27; d_call: TRBD1; cdr3_aa: CASSPPGQVGNEKLFF; cdr3_nt: TGTGCCAGCAGTCCGCCGGGACAGGTCGGAAATGAAAAACTGTTTTTT
j_call: TRBJ1-1; clone_size: .; v_call: TRBV30; d_call: TRBD1; cdr3_aa: CAWAGTANLLRTEAFF; cdr3_nt: TGTGCCTGGGCCGGGACAGCCAACCTCCTTAGGACTGAAGCTTTCTTT
j_call: TRBJ1-1; clone_size: .; v_call: TRBV2; d_call: .; cdr3_aa: CASSPTGGRGNTEAFF; cdr3_nt: TGTGCCAGCAGTCCGACAGGTGGGAGGGGAAACACTGAAGCTTTCTTT
j_call: TRBJ2-1; clone_size: .; v_call: TRBV11-2; d_call: TRBD1; cdr3_aa: CASSKTGGLSSYNEQFF; cdr3_nt: TGTGCCAGCAGCAAAACAGGGGGCCTCAGCTCCTACAATGAGCAGTTCTTC
j_call: TRBJ2-7; clone_size: .; v_call: TRBV7-2; d_call: .; cdr3_aa: CASSLERDYEQYF; cdr3_nt: TGTGCCAGCAGCTTGGAGCGAGACTACGAGCAGTACTTC
j_call: TRBJ1-5; clone_size: .; v_call: TRBV5-1; d_call: .; cdr3_aa: CASSLGGFGNQPQHF; cdr3_nt: TGCGCCAGCAGCTTGGGAGGGTTCGGCAATCAGCCCCAGCATTTT
j_call: TRBJ1-2; clone_size: few; v_call: TRBV28; d_call: .; cdr3_aa: CASSFTADRGYTF; cdr3_nt: TGTGCCAGCAGTTTTACAGCTGATCGTGGCTACACCTTC
j_call: TRBJ2-3; clone_size: .; v_call: TRBV12-5; d_call: .; cdr3_aa: CASGLAAIGGDTQYF; cdr3_nt: TGTGCTAGTGGTTTGGCCGCGATTGGGGGGGATACGCAGTATTTT
j_call: TRBJ1-2; clone_size: .; v_call: TRBV30; d_call: .; cdr3_aa: CACNSGGSYGYTF; cdr3_nt: TGTGCCTGCAATTCGGGGGGTAGCTATGGCTACACCTTC
j_call: TRBJ2-1; clone_size: .; v_call: TRBV6-5; d_call: TRBD1; cdr3_aa: CASRGTGTNEQFF; cdr3_nt: TGTGCCAGCAGAGGGACAGGGACTAATGAGCAGTTCTTC
j_call: TRBJ1-2; clone_size: .; v_call: TRBV4-2; d_call: .; cdr3_aa: CASSQVTVNYGYTF; cdr3_nt: TGTGCCAGCAGCCAAGTCACGGTGAACTATGGCTACACCTTC
j_call: TRBJ1-2; clone_size: .; v_call: TRBV19; d_call: TRBD1; cdr3_aa: CASTLQGSNYGYTF; cdr3_nt: TGTGCCAGTACCCTACAGGGGTCCAACTATGGCTACACCTTC
j_call: TRBJ1-1; clone_size: .; v_call: TRBV5-4; d_call: TRBD1; cdr3_aa: CASSFGTGTREDTEAFF; cdr3_nt: TGTGCCAGCAGCTTCGGGACAGGGACGCGCGAGGACACTGAAGCTTTCTTT
j_call: TRBJ2-7; clone_size: .; v_call: TRBV5-1; d_call: TRBD2; cdr3_aa: CASGRGDYEQYF; cdr3_nt: TGCGCCAGCGGCCGGGGGGACTACGAGCAGTACTTC
j_call: TRBJ2-5; clone_size: .; v_call: TRBV11-1; d_call: TRBD2; cdr3_aa: CASSFQRGLTQTQYF; cdr3_nt: TGTGCCAGCAGCTTTCAGCGGGGTTTAACGCAGACCCAGTACTTC
j_call: TRBJ1-1; clone_size: .; v_call: TRBV19; d_call: TRBD1; cdr3_aa: CASSPWTGGETEAFF; cdr3_nt: TGTGCCAGTAGTCCTTGGACAGGGGGCGAGACTGAAGCTTTCTTT
j_call: TRBJ2-1; clone_size: .; v_call: TRBV5-4; d_call: .; cdr3_aa: CASSSSDYNEQFF; cdr3_nt: TGTGCCAGCAGCTCATCAGACTACAATGAGCAGTTCTTC
j_call: TRBJ2-5; clone_size: .; v_call: TRBV6-5; d_call: TRBD2; cdr3_aa: CASRRLAGDQETQYF; cdr3_nt: TGTGCCAGCAGGCGACTAGCGGGGGACCAAGAGACCCAGTACTTC
j_call: TRBJ1-2; clone_size: .; v_call: TRBV6-7; d_call: .; cdr3_aa: CARGAGTDYGYTF; cdr3_nt: TGTGCCAGGGGGGCAGGGACCGACTATGGCTACACCTTC
j_call: TRBJ2-7; clone_size: few; v_call: TRBV7-8; d_call: .; cdr3_aa: CASSYSPGDEQYF; cdr3_nt: TGTGCCAGCAGCTACTCTCCCGGGGACGAGCAGTACTTC
j_call: TRBJ1-2; clone_size: once; v_call: TRBV7-9; d_call: .; cdr3_aa: CASSFRYGYTF; cdr3_nt: TGTGCCAGCAGCTTCCGCTATGGCTACACCTTC
j_call: TRBJ2-7; clone_size: .; v_call: TRBV5-1; d_call: .; cdr3_aa: CASSLETGSTYEQYF; cdr3_nt: TGCGCCAGCAGCTTAGAAACCGGGTCAACCTACGAGCAGTACTTC
j_call: TRBJ2-3; clone_size: .; v_call: TRBV11-1; d_call: .; cdr3_aa: CASSSSEGTQYF; cdr3_nt: TGTGCCAGCAGCTCTTCGGAGGGTACGCAGTATTTT
j_call: TRBJ2-5; clone_size: .; v_call: TRBV9; d_call: TRBD2; cdr3_aa: CASSGMGLAGGETQYF; cdr3_nt: TGTGCCAGCAGCGGTATGGGACTAGCGGGGGGAGAGACCCAGTACTTC
j_call: TRBJ2-3; clone_size: .; v_call: TRBV11-3; d_call: .; cdr3_aa: CASSLEARGTDTQYF; cdr3_nt: TGTGCCAGCAGCTTAGAAGCCAGGGGAACAGATACGCAGTATTTT
j_call: TRBJ2-7; clone_size: .; v_call: TRBV30; d_call: TRBD1; cdr3_aa: CAWSEGTGGPYEQYF; cdr3_nt: TGTGCCTGGAGCGAAGGGACAGGGGGACCCTACGAGCAGTACTTC
j_call: TRBJ2-1; clone_size: .; v_call: TRBV25-1; d_call: TRBD1; cdr3_aa: CASSELAIPGQGGNEQFF; cdr3_nt: TGTGCCAGCAGTGAATTGGCGATACCGGGACAGGGGGGTAATGAGCAGTTCTTC
j_call: TRBJ1-5; clone_size: .; v_call: TRBV6-5; d_call: .; cdr3_aa: CASSEEGAQPQHF; cdr3_nt: TGTGCCAGCAGTGAAGAAGGAGCACAGCCCCAGCATTTT
j_call: TRBJ2-5; clone_size: once; v_call: TRBV7-7; d_call: .; cdr3_aa: CASSLERNQETQYF; cdr3_nt: TGTGCTAGCAGCTTAGAGAGGAACCAAGAGACCCAGTACTTC
j_call: TRBJ2-5; clone_size: .; v_call: TRBV5-1; d_call: TRBD1; cdr3_aa: CASSLSTGDGETQYF; cdr3_nt: TGCGCCAGCAGCTTGTCGACAGGGGATGGGGAGACCCAGTACTTC
j_call: TRBJ2-5; clone_size: .; v_call: TRBV29-1; d_call: .; cdr3_aa: CSVVEPGGTQYF; cdr3_nt: TGCAGCGTGGTAGAGCCAGGAGGGACCCAGTACTTC
j_call: TRBJ1-3; clone_size: .; v_call: TRBV19; d_call: .; cdr3_aa: CASIHRSSGNTIYF; cdr3_nt: TGTGCCAGTATTCACAGAAGCTCTGGAAACACCATATATTTT
j_call: TRBJ2-2; clone_size: .; v_call: TRBV10-3; d_call: TRBD1; cdr3_aa: CAISAVKQGATGELFF; cdr3_nt: TGTGCCATCAGTGCAGTAAAACAGGGGGCCACCGGGGAGCTGTTTTTT
j_call: TRBJ2-7; clone_size: .; v_call: TRBV14; d_call: .; cdr3_aa: CASSQVGRIREQYEQYF; cdr3_nt: TGTGCCAGCAGCCAAGTTGGAAGGATTAGGGAGCAGTACGAGCAGTACTTC
j_call: TRBJ2-7; clone_size: .; v_call: TRBV4-1; d_call: .; cdr3_aa: CASSQDRRGTQYF; cdr3_nt: TGTGCCAGCAGCCAAGATAGGCGGGGAACGCAGTACTTC
j_call: TRBJ1-2; clone_size: .; v_call: TRBV5-1; d_call: TRBD1; cdr3_aa: CASSRGAGGNGYTF; cdr3_nt: TGCGCCAGCAGCAGGGGGGCAGGGGGCAATGGCTACACCTTC
j_call: TRBJ1-1; clone_size: .; v_call: TRBV6-1; d_call: .; cdr3_aa: CASRDRDTEAFF; cdr3_nt: TGTGCCAGCAGAGACAGAGACACTGAAGCTTTCTTT
j_call: TRBJ1-4; clone_size: .; v_call: TRBV19; d_call: .; cdr3_aa: CASSTQGFATNEKLFF; cdr3_nt: TGTGCCAGTAGTACCCAGGGGTTCGCAACTAATGAAAAACTGTTTTTT
j_call: TRBJ1-1; clone_size: .; v_call: TRBV6-1; d_call: .; cdr3_aa: CASSARGVDTEAFF; cdr3_nt: TGTGCCAGCAGTGCCCGGGGGGTCGACACTGAAGCTTTCTTT
j_call: TRBJ1-5; clone_size: .; v_call: TRBV27; d_call: .; cdr3_aa: CASSLFGGQGRSNQPQHF; cdr3_nt: TGTGCCAGCAGTTTATTTGGGGGCCAAGGACGTAGCAATCAGCCCCAGCATTTT
j_call: TRBJ1-4; clone_size: .; v_call: TRBV7-9; d_call: .; cdr3_aa: CASGPEELFF; cdr3_nt: TGTGCTAGCGGCCCTGAAGAACTGTTTTTT
j_call: TRBJ2-3; clone_size: .; v_call: TRBV5-1; d_call: TRBD1; cdr3_aa: CASTSPGGTSTDTQYF; cdr3_nt: TGCGCCAGCACTTCACCAGGGGGAACTAGCACAGATACGCAGTATTTT
j_call: TRBJ1-1; clone_size: few; v_call: TRBV27; d_call: .; cdr3_aa: CASSLSPGKAFF; cdr3_nt: TGTGCCAGCAGTTTATCTCCGGGGAAGGCTTTCTTT
j_call: TRBJ2-5; clone_size: .; v_call: TRBV30; d_call: TRBD2; cdr3_aa: CAWSLHGTSGGETQYF; cdr3_nt: TGTGCCTGGAGTCTTCACGGGACTAGTGGGGGGGAGACCCAGTACTTC
j_call: TRBJ2-3; clone_size: .; v_call: TRBV6-6; d_call: TRBD2; cdr3_aa: CASSYQRGDGTDTQYF; cdr3_nt: TGTGCCAGCAGTTACCAGCGGGGGGATGGTACAGATACGCAGTATTTT
j_call: TRBJ2-1; clone_size: .; v_call: TRBV6-1; d_call: TRBD2; cdr3_aa: CASRPGTSLNNEQFF; cdr3_nt: TGTGCCAGCAGACCCGGGACTAGCTTGAACAATGAGCAGTTCTTC
j_call: TRBJ1-1; clone_size: few; v_call: TRBV19; d_call: .; cdr3_aa: CASSRRTREAFF; cdr3_nt: TGTGCCAGTTCTCGCAGGACTCGTGAAGCTTTCTTT
j_call: TRBJ1-1; clone_size: .; v_call: TRBV7-6; d_call: .; cdr3_aa: CASSFGGASEEAFF; cdr3_nt: TGTGCCAGCAGCTTCGGGGGGGCGTCCGAAGAAGCTTTCTTT
j_call: TRBJ1-2; clone_size: .; v_call: TRBV9; d_call: .; cdr3_aa: CASSVNPSVGVINGYTF; cdr3_nt: TGTGCCAGCAGCGTGAATCCATCCGTAGGGGTTATAAATGGCTACACCTTC
j_call: TRBJ1-6; clone_size: .; v_call: TRBV6-6; d_call: .; cdr3_aa: CASSYEITRALHF; cdr3_nt: TGTGCCAGCAGTTACGAGATTACTCGGGCCCTCCACTTT
j_call: TRBJ1-1; clone_size: .; v_call: TRBV5-1; d_call: TRBD1; cdr3_aa: CASSSQGAGTEAFF; cdr3_nt: TGCGCCAGCAGCTCACAGGGGGCTGGAACTGAAGCTTTCTTT